A selection of T cell receptor beta chains follows, all from one sample in a study of blood T cell repertoires in COVID-19. Sequencing was performed with immunoSEQ multiplex PCR; in TCRdb, only in-frame clones are kept and a portion is missing. The sample has about 130,000 clones, approximately 83% seen once. The sequenced sample consisted of peripheral blood. The origin of the receptors is a man in his 60s with acute or convalescent COVID-19. The CDR3 runs from the conserved cysteine through the conserved F or W. A D gene is named only where the DNA matches it firmly. The listing skips clone size in some rows; elsewhere it reads once, few, many or a size class.

D gene	J gene	V gene	clone size	CDR3 DNA	CDR3 protein
NA	TRBJ1-5	TRBV19	NA	TGTGCCAGTAGACCCGTTTTGGGGGCGGGTCAGCCCCAGCATTTT	CASRPVLGAGQPQHF
TRBD1	TRBJ1-2	TRBV5-6	few	TGTGCCAGCAGCCGTGACAGGGGCCTCTATGGCTACACCTTC	CASSRDRGLYGYTF
TRBD1	TRBJ2-7	TRBV10-3	NA	TGTGCCATCAGTGAGGGACAGGGGAGTCGGGAGCAGTACTTC	CAISEGQGSREQYF
NA	TRBJ1-1	TRBV28	NA	TGTGCCAGCAGTTTCGGTGGGGCGCAGAACACTGAAGCTTTCTTT	CASSFGGAQNTEAFF
NA	TRBJ2-3	TRBV5-1	NA	TGCGCCAGCAGCTTGGGCTTACAGGAGAGCACAGATACGCAGTATTTT	CASSLGLQESTDTQYF
NA	TRBJ1-3	TRBV5-1	few	TGCGCCAGCAGCTTGGGGGACACTGGAAACACCATATATTTT	CASSLGDTGNTIYF
TRBD1	TRBJ2-7	TRBV3-1/TRBV3-2	NA	TGTGCCAGCAGCAGACAGGGTTCATCCTACGAGCAGTACTTC	CASSRQGSSYEQYF
NA	TRBJ1-1	TRBV9	many	TGTGCCAGCAGCGTATACAAGAACACTGAAGCTTTCTTT	CASSVYKNTEAFF
TRBD2	TRBJ2-7	TRBV18	NA	TGTGCCAGCCTACCCACTAGCGGGAGCTACGAGCAGTACTTC	CASLPTSGSYEQYF
TRBD1	TRBJ1-4	TRBV19	NA	TGTGCCAGTAGTTCCCCGGCAGGGGGAGTCGTGGAACTGTTTTTT	CASSSPAGGVVELFF
NA	TRBJ1-6	TRBV7-2	few	TGTGCCAGCAGCTTAGGGGCTATTTATAATTCACCCCTCCACTTT	CASSLGAIYNSPLHF
NA	TRBJ1-6	TRBV21-1	NA	TGTGCCAGCAGCCCTTCAGGGGCCCGATATAATTCACCCCTCCACTTT	CASSPSGARYNSPLHF
NA	TRBJ1-1	TRBV6-5	NA	TGTGCCAGCAGTTACTCCCGTACAGGATCCACTGAAGCTTTCTTT	CASSYSRTGSTEAFF
TRBD1	TRBJ2-4	TRBV30	NA	TGTGCCTGGAGGGGAGACAGGGGACGGGCGGGCATTCAGTACTTC	CAWRGDRGRAGIQYF
NA	TRBJ2-1	TRBV5-1	NA	TGCGCCAGCAGCTTGACGTCCCCTATTATGGGGGAGGCTTCCTACAATGAGCAGTTCTTC	CASSLTSPIMGEASYNEQFF
NA	TRBJ1-1	TRBV3-1/TRBV3-2	NA	TGTGCCAGCAGCCGGGGGCAACGGCCGGTTGGGGCTTTCTTT	CASSRGQRPVGAFF
NA	TRBJ2-1	TRBV6-1	NA	TGTGCCAGCAGTGAAACGGTTAGCTCCTACAATGAGCAGTTCTTC	CASSETVSSYNEQFF
NA	TRBJ1-6	TRBV27	NA	TGTGCCAGCAGTCCGCGACGGAGTCTCTCACCCCTCCACTTT	CASSPRRSLSPLHF
NA	TRBJ2-1	TRBV18	few	TGTGCCAGCTCACCATTAAGTACAAATGAGCAGTTCTTC	CASSPLSTNEQFF
NA	TRBJ1-4	TRBV20-1	NA	TGCAGTGCTAGTCGGAGACAGGCTGAAAAACTGTTTTTT	CSASRRQAEKLFF
TRBD2	TRBJ2-1	TRBV7-8	NA	TGTGCCAGCCGAGGGACTAGCGGGAGCCCCTACAATGAGCAGTTCTTC	CASRGTSGSPYNEQFF
NA	TRBJ2-1	TRBV7-3	once	TGTGCCAGCAGCTTAAGCTGGGGCTTATACAATGAGCAGTTCTTC	CASSLSWGLYNEQFF
NA	TRBJ1-4	TRBV9	NA	TGTGCCAGCACCGAGGGGGGGTCTGGCGAAAAACTGTTTTTT	CASTEGGSGEKLFF
NA	TRBJ2-4	TRBV7-9	NA	TGTGCCAGCAGCTTTACAGGAGGGAAAAACATTCAGTACTTC	CASSFTGGKNIQYF
NA	TRBJ1-4	TRBV11-2	NA	TGTGCCAGCAGCTTTGGCAGGGATGCTGAAAAACTGTTTTTT	CASSFGRDAEKLFF
NA	TRBJ1-2	TRBV2	few	TGTGCCAGCAGGGTCAGGGACTATGGCTACACCTTC	CASRVRDYGYTF
NA	TRBJ2-1	TRBV10-3	NA	TGTGCCATCAGTGAACGGGGGGCAAATGAGCAGTTCTTC	CAISERGANEQFF
TRBD1	TRBJ2-5	TRBV12-5	NA	TGTGCTAGTGGGACAGGGTTTGGGGAGACCCAGTACTTC	CASGTGFGETQYF
NA	TRBJ1-3	TRBV28	NA	TGTGCCAGCAGTTTGTTCGGGGTGTCTGGAAACACCATATATTTT	CASSLFGVSGNTIYF
TRBD1	TRBJ1-2	TRBV28	NA	TGTGCCAGCACCCTATCAACAGGGGGCTATGGCTACACCTTC	CASTLSTGGYGYTF
TRBD1	TRBJ2-3	TRBV3-1/TRBV3-2	NA	TGTGCCAGCAGCCAAAACAGGGGGCACACAGATACGCAGTATTTT	CASSQNRGHTDTQYF
NA	TRBJ2-5	TRBV6-6	NA	TGTGCCAGCAGCCTAATGGCGGGAAGGCAAGAGACCCAGTACTTC	CASSLMAGRQETQYF
NA	TRBJ2-7	TRBV7-7	NA	TGTGCCAGCAGCTACCCAGGGTCCTACGAGCAGTACTTC	CASSYPGSYEQYF
TRBD1	TRBJ1-4	TRBV2	NA	TGTGCCAGCAGTGGGACAGGGACAACTAATGAAAAACTGTTTTTT	CASSGTGTTNEKLFF
TRBD1	TRBJ1-4	TRBV3-1/TRBV3-2	NA	TGTGCCAGCAGCCAAGGGACCGGGACAGGGGTGGAAAAACTGTTTTTT	CASSQGTGTGVEKLFF
NA	TRBJ2-6	TRBV30	NA	TGTGCCTGGAGCCTCCGGGACTTTTCTTTCTCTGGGGCCAACGTCCTGACTTTC	CAWSLRDFSFSGANVLTF
NA	TRBJ1-2	TRBV5-1	NA	TGCGCCAGCAGCTTAGCAGGCGACGGCTACACCTTC	CASSLAGDGYTF
NA	TRBJ2-7	TRBV15	NA	TGTGCCACCAGCTCCTACCCAGGGGCCGGCGAGCAGTACTTC	CATSSYPGAGEQYF
NA	TRBJ2-1	TRBV19	NA	TGTGCCAGTAGTATGGATAGCGGAGACAATGAGCAGTTCTTC	CASSMDSGDNEQFF
TRBD2	TRBJ2-5	TRBV12-3/TRBV12-4	NA	TGTGCCAGCGGTAGCGGGAATGGAGAGACCCAGTACTTC	CASGSGNGETQYF
TRBD1	TRBJ1-6	TRBV5-4	NA	TGTGCCAGCAGCTTCGAGGGGGCATATTCACCCCTCCACTTT	CASSFEGAYSPLHF
TRBD2	TRBJ2-3	TRBV13	NA	TGTGCCAGCAGCTTAGCTTTAGCGGGAGACGGCACAGATACGCAGTATTTT	CASSLALAGDGTDTQYF
TRBD1	TRBJ1-1	TRBV6-1	NA	TGTGCCAGCAGTGAAGAAGCGACAGGGGCCAGGGGAAAAGCTTTCTTT	CASSEEATGARGKAFF
NA	TRBJ1-1	TRBV2	few	TGTGCCAGCAGTGCGGGGGTGAGGACTGAAGCTTTCTTT	CASSAGVRTEAFF
TRBD1	TRBJ2-7	TRBV28	NA	TGTGCCAGCAGCCTTACAGGGGGCAGCTACGAGCAGTACTTC	CASSLTGGSYEQYF
TRBD2	TRBJ2-5	TRBV28	NA	TGTGCCAGCAGTAAACCGGGACTAGCGGTTCAAGAGACCCAGTACTTC	CASSKPGLAVQETQYF
TRBD1	TRBJ2-5	TRBV7-3	once	TGTGCCAGCAGCAGGGGGCCCCAAGAGACCCAGTACTTC	CASSRGPQETQYF
TRBD1	TRBJ1-4	TRBV5-1	NA	TGCGCCAGCAACACGGGACAGGGGTCTGAAAAACTGTTTTTT	CASNTGQGSEKLFF
TRBD1	TRBJ2-7	TRBV5-5	NA	TGTGCCAGCAGCTTTCCTTTCCGGGACAGGGTAGTCTACGAGCAGTACTTC	CASSFPFRDRVVYEQYF
TRBD1	TRBJ1-1	TRBV3-1/TRBV3-2	NA	TGTGCCAGCACCCCGGGACAGGTTAAAACTGAAGCTTTCTTT	CASTPGQVKTEAFF
NA	TRBJ2-3	TRBV7-2	NA	TGTGCCAGCAGCCGGTATACTTCTAGCACAGATACGCAGTATTTT	CASSRYTSSTDTQYF
NA	TRBJ2-1	TRBV5-1	NA	TGCGCCAGCAATCTCATTGGCGGGTCGGGCCTCTACAATGAGCAGTTCTTC	CASNLIGGSGLYNEQFF
TRBD1	TRBJ2-2	TRBV18	NA	TGTGCCACCTCAACCCCGGACAGGGGATACACCGGGGAGCTGTTTTTT	CATSTPDRGYTGELFF
TRBD2	TRBJ2-1	TRBV6-1	NA	TGTGCCAGCAGTGAACCTGGGGGGGGGTACAATGAGCAGTTCTTC	CASSEPGGGYNEQFF
NA	TRBJ1-5	TRBV30	NA	TGTGCCTGGAGTGTCGGGGACAATCAGCCCCAGCATTTT	CAWSVGDNQPQHF
TRBD2	TRBJ2-1	TRBV18	NA	TGTGCCAGCTCACCACAACCAAGGGGACTAGCGGGAGTAACCTACAATGAGCAGTTCTTC	CASSPQPRGLAGVTYNEQFF
TRBD1	TRBJ2-1	TRBV18	NA	TGTGCCAGCTCACCAAGACAGGGAGAGCAGTTCTTC	CASSPRQGEQFF